These 8 T cell receptor beta chains were sequenced from one sample in a study of shared clonotypes between healthy human individuals. Assay used: immunoSEQ multiplex PCR; TCRdb lists only in-frame clones, some missing. This sample has 1,500,000 or so clones, with around 98.5% found just once. Source material: naive CD4+ T cells sorted from blood. Subset reported: CD45RA+ positively selected. The source of these receptors is a man aged 30-40 years in good health.

The chain uses TRBV27 and TRBJ2-7; no clear D gene. Germline CDR1 MNHEY, CDR2 SMNVEV (reference sequence). Trimming shortened V by 1 base and J by 8 bases, and 21 bases separated the two germline ends. The CDR3 runs 16 residues. The CDR3 region has the DNA TGTGCCAGCAGTTTATTGGTGTCGGCGGCCAAAGAACAGCAGTACTTC. As protein: CASSLLVSAAKEQQYF.

CDR3 protein: CANSPGHQGGYEQYF. The CDR3 nucleotides are TGTGCCAACTCTCCGGGACACCAGGGGGGTTACGAGCAGTACTTC. This rearrangement joins TRBV10-3 to TRBJ2-7; D may be TRBD1 (7 bases). CDR3 length: 15 amino acids. The V gene's germline CDR1 is ENHRY and CDR2 SYGVKD. Trimming removed 10 bases from V and 4 bases from J, with 23 bases in between.

The chain has TRBV6-1 and TRBJ1-5; the D gene is possibly TRBD1 (6 bases). The CDR3 extends over 16 amino acids. The V and J ends lost 2 bases and 2 bases respectively, with 13 bases between them. Germline V gives CDR1 MNHNS, CDR2 SASEGT. CDR3 nucleotides: TGTGCCAGCAGTGAAACAGGGACCATAGGCAATCAGCCCCAGCATTTT. It encodes CASSETGTIGNQPQHF.

The V and J genes are TRBV11-2 and TRBJ1-3; D may be TRBD1 (6 bases). The CDR3 runs 15 residues. V lost 2 bases and J 7 bases, leaving 15 bases between the germline ends. The germline gives CDR1 SGHAT, CDR2 FQNNGV. CDR3 in DNA: TGTGCCAGCAGCTTATCCTCGGGGGGGGCGAACACCATATATTTT. It codes for CASSLSSGGANTIYF.

V usage is TRBV5-5 and J usage is TRBJ2-2; 8 positions agree with TRBD2. CDR3 length: 15 residues. V was clipped by 1 base and J by 4 bases; unmatched bases: 3. Germline V gene sequence: CDR1 SGHKS, CDR2 YYEKEE (reference sequence). CDR3: CASSLLLAVTGELFF. The CDR3 DNA sequence: TGTGCCAGCAGCTTGTTACTAGCGGTCACCGGGGAGCTGTTTTTT.

This sequence joins TRBV9 and TRBJ2-3; possible D gene TRBD2, 5 bases. The CDR3 is 15 amino acids. In germline, CDR1 is SGDLS, CDR2 YYNGEE. The V and J ends lost 2 bases and 3 bases respectively, with 13 bases between them. The CDR3 sequence is CASSVLRVGTDTQYF. The DNA of the CDR3 is TGTGCCAGCAGCGTTTTGAGGGTGGGAACAGATACGCAGTATTTT.

This chain uses TRBV4-2 with TRBJ1-2, with no clear D. V lost 0 bases and J lost 8, with 19 bases in between. The CDR3 runs to 16 residues. Germline lookup yields CDR1 LGHNA and CDR2 YNFKEQ. CDR3 sequence (DNA): TGTGCCAGCAGCCAAGATGGGCAGGCCCAGTTACGAGGCTACACCTTC. It is translated as CASSQDGQAQLRGYTF.

The genes are TRBV28 and TRBJ2-1; 8 nucleotides match TRBD2. This CDR3 has 16 amino acids. The germline CDR1 and CDR2 sequences are MDHEN and SYDVKM. Losses at the gene ends were 7 bases for V and 3 bases for J; bases not matched to a gene: 11. The CDR3 loop is CASIPAGAGGYNEQFF. The CDR3 DNA is TGTGCCAGCATCCCGGCGGGGGCGGGAGGCTACAATGAGCAGTTCTTC.